Listed here are 8 T cell receptor beta chains from one sample, sequenced in a study of cytomegalovirus exposure and HLA in healthy donors. In the PCR, 60 Vbeta and 13 Jbeta primers were used. Sequencing was performed with immunoSEQ multiplex PCR; in TCRdb, only in-frame clones are kept and a portion is missing. The sample shows approximately 120,000 clones, and approximately 2% sits with its ten largest clones. The sample comprised PBMCs. These receptors were taken from a man aged 40-55 years in good health and CMV-seronegative.

The chain combines TRBV5-4 with TRBJ2-1, with 9 positions matching TRBD1. This CDR3 contains 15 residues. J lost 4 bases, V lost 4 bases, and 6 bases had no gene match. CDR1 SGHNT and CDR2 YYREEE come from the germline V gene (reference sequence). The CDR3 loop is CASSRLDRGYNEQFF. The DNA for the CDR3 is TGTGCCAGCAGCCGCCTGGACAGGGGTTACAATGAGCAGTTCTTC. Variable domain in full (rest from reference TRBV5-4 and TRBJ2-1): ETGVTQSPTHLIKTRGQQVTLRCSSQSGHNTVSWYQQALGQGPQFIFQYYREEENGRGNFPPRFSGLQFPNYSSELNVNALELDDSALYLCASSRLDRGYNEQFFGPGTRLTVL.

The CDR3 here is CASSLLVDEQFF. Written as DNA, the CDR3 is TGTGCCAGCTCACTCTTAGTTGATGAGCAGTTCTTC. The V and J genes are TRBV18 and TRBJ2-1; D unresolved. This CDR3 is built from 12 residues. Germline CDR1 and CDR2: KGHSH and LQKENI. V was pared by 4 bases and J by 8 bases, with 9 bases between.

V gene TRBV7-9 combines with J gene TRBJ2-1; 11 nucleotides match TRBD2. The CDR3 spans 16 residues. The V gene's germline CDR1 is SEHNR and CDR2 FQNEAQ (reference sequence). V was pared by 0 bases and J by 2 bases, with 0 bases of the junction left unmatched. The CDR3 loop reads CASSLALAGAYNEQFF. The CDR3 DNA is TGTGCCAGCAGCTTAGCACTAGCGGGAGCCTACAATGAGCAGTTCTTC.

The chain joins TRBV7-2 to TRBJ1-2, with 9 positions matching TRBD1. CDR3 length equals 14 residues. V shed 5 bases and J 4 bases; nucleotides not matched to a gene: 5. Germline lookup yields CDR1 SGHTA and CDR2 FQGNSA. The DNA of the CDR3 is TGTGCCAGCAGCCGCAAGGACAGGGGCTATGGCTACACCTTC. This encodes CASSRKDRGYGYTF.

The chain employs TRBV6-5 and TRBJ1-1, with a possible D match to TRBD1 (6 bases). This CDR3 spans 14 amino acids. Germline CDR1 reads MNHEY; CDR2 reads SVGAGI. The V and J ends lost 6 bases and 4 bases respectively, with 15 bases between them. The CDR3 nucleotides read TGTGCCAGCAGGACACAGGGATTCGGCACTGAAGCTTTCTTT. As protein: CASRTQGFGTEAFF.

This rearrangement joins TRBV2 to TRBJ2-5, with TRBD1 matching over 7 bases. The CDR3 loop spans 14 amino acids. V lost 4 bases and J lost 3; bases outside the gene matches: 5. Germline-derived CDR1 and CDR2 are SNHLY and FYNNEI. The CDR3 DNA follows: TGTGCCAGCAGTGCTCTGCAGGGGGAAGAGACCCAGTACTTC. It translates to CASSALQGEETQYF. The full variable domain, its missing parts supplied by reference TRBV2 and TRBJ2-5, is EPEVTQTPSHQVTQMGQEVILRCVPISNHLYFYWYRQILGQKVEFLVSFYNNEISEKSEIFDDQFSVERPDGSNFTLKIRSTKLEDSAMYFCASSALQGEETQYFGPGTRLLVL.

The chain couples TRBV30 to TRBJ2-7; D possibly corresponds to TRBD1 (6 bases). Germline loops: CDR1 GTSNPN, CDR2 SVGIG (reference sequence). V lost 2 bases to trimming and J lost 7 bases, with 18 bases between them. This CDR3 region has 14 residues. This CDR3 reads CAWSIQGGPREQYF. The DNA for the CDR3 is TGTGCCTGGAGTATACAGGGTGGACCTAGGGAGCAGTACTTC. Full variable domain (rest looked up from reference TRBV30 and TRBJ2-7): SQTIHQWPATLVQPVGSPLSLECTVEGTSNPNLYWYRQAAGRGLQLLFYSVGIGQISSEVPQNLSASRPQDRQFILSSKKLLLSDSGFYLCAWSIQGGPREQYFGPGTRLTVT.

The rearrangement uses TRBV7-2 and TRBJ1-1; 7 positions agree with TRBD1. The CDR3 has 17 residues. Germline V gene sequence: CDR1 SGHTA, CDR2 FQGNSA. The V and J ends lost 4 bases and 1 base, in that order; junction bases with no gene match: 12. CDR3 in amino acids: CASSSLGRQGANTEAFF. Here the CDR3 DNA reads TGTGCCAGCAGCTCCTTAGGACGACAGGGAGCGAACACTGAAGCTTTCTTT.